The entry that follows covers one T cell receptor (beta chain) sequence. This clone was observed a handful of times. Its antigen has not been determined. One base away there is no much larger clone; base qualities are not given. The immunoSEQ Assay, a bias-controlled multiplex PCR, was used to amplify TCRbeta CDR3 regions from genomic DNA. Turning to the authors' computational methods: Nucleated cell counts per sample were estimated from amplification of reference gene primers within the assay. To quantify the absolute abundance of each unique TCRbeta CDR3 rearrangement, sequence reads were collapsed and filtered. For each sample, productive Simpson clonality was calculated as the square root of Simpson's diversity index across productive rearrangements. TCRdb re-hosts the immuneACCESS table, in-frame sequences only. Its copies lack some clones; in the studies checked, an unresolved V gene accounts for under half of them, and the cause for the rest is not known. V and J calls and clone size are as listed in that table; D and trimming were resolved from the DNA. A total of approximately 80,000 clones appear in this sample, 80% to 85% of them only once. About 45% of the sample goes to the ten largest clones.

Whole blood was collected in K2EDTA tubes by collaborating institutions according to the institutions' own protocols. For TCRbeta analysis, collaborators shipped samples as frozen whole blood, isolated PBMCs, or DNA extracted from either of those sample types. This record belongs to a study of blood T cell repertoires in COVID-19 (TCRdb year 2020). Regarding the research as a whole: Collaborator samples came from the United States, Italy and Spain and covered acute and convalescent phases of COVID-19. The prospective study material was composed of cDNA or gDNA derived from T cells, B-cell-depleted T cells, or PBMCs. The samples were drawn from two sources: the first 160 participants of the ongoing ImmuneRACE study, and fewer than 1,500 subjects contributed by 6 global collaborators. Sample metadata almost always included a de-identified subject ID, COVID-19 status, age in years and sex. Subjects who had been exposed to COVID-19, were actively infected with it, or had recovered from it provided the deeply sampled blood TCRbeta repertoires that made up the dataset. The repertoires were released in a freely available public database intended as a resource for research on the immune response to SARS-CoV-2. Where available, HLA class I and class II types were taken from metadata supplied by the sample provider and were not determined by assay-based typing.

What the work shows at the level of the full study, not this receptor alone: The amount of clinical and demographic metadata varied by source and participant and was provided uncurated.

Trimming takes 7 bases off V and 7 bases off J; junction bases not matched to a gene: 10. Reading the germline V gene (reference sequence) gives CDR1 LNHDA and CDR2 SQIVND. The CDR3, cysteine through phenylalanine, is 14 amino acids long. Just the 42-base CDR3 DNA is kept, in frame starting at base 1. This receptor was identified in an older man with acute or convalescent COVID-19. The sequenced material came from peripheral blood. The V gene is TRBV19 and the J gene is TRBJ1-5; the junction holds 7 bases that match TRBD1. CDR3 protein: CASNIGQAGQPQHF. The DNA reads TGTGCCAGTAATATCGGACAGGCGGGCCAGCCCCAGCATTTT.